The 18 T cell receptor beta chains given below trace back to one sample, sequenced in a study of cytomegalovirus exposure and HLA in healthy donors. Amplification used 60 Vbeta primers and 13 Jbeta primers. The data were produced by immunoSEQ multiplex PCR, yet TCRdb's version contains in-frame clones alone and is incomplete. The table for this sample gives more than 35,000 clones. The sample was PBMCs. These receptors all stem from a man aged 25-45 years in good health and CMV-seronegative.

The chain is built from TRBV27 and TRBJ1-4; D gene ambiguous. Germline-derived CDR1 and CDR2 are MNHEY and SMNVEV (reference sequence). The CDR3 extends over 16 amino acids. Trimming pared 4 bases from V and 7 bases from J, leaving 19 bases between. The CDR3 nucleotides read TGTGCCAGCAGTTCCTCGGGTAGCCCAAGTTCTGAAAAACTGTTTTTT. It yields the protein CASSSSGSPSSEKLFF.

The chain joins TRBV11-2 to TRBJ1-4, with D possibly matching TRBD1 (6 bases). CDR3 length: 15 residues. Trimming removed 1 base from V and 5 bases from J, with 11 bases in between. The V gene's germline CDR1 is SGHAT and CDR2 FQNNGV. The CDR3: CASSLGTGGNEKLFF. The CDR3 DNA is TGTGCCAGCAGCTTAGGGACGGGGGGCAATGAAAAACTGTTTTTT. The full variable domain, in which reference TRBV11-2 and TRBJ1-4 provide the parts outside the CDR3, is EAGVAQSPRYKIIEKRQSVAFWCNPISGHATLYWYQQILGQGPKLLIQFQNNGVVDDSQLPKDRFSAERLKGVDSTLKIQPAKLEDSAVYLCASSLGTGGNEKLFFGSGTQLSVL.

The J gene is TRBJ2-7, the V gene TRBV15; 9 nucleotides agree with TRBD1. The germline V gene has CDR1 LNHNV and CDR2 YYDKDF (reference sequence). This CDR3 region has 16 residues. Trimming cost V 0 bases and J 4 bases; bases outside gene matches: 7. CDR3 coding DNA: TGTGCCACCAGCAGAGACTACAGGGGGCGCATGTACGAGCAGTACTTC. Translating gives CATSRDYRGRMYEQYF.

Of note for this clone: Other DNA sequences in this specimen translate into the identical CDR3. V and J are TRBV4-2 and TRBJ1-5, with TRBD1 matching 7 bases. From germline, CDR1 is LGHNA and CDR2 YNFKEQ. With 1 base clipped from V and 4 bases from J, the junction kept 1 base outside the gene matches. The CDR3 is 14 residues long. The CDR3: CASSQGDSNQPQHF. The CDR3 nucleotides read TGTGCCAGCAGCCAAGGGGACAGTAATCAGCCCCAGCATTTT.

The genes are TRBV11-2 and TRBJ2-3; 11 positions agree with TRBD2. In germline, CDR1 is SGHAT, CDR2 FQNNGV. The CDR3 runs 15 residues. J lost 5 bases, V lost 1 base, and 2 bases had no gene match. CDR3 sequence: CASSLVAGGIDTQYF. CDR3 bases: TGTGCCAGCAGCTTAGTAGCGGGAGGGATAGATACGCAGTATTTT.

V usage is TRBV9 and J usage is TRBJ1-6; 7 bases align to TRBD1. V shed 3 bases and J 0 bases; nucleotides not matched to a gene: 6. The germline V gene has CDR1 SGDLS and CDR2 YYNGEE. This CDR3 has 17 residues. As DNA, the CDR3 is TGTGCCAGCAGCGGTCGACAGGGAGGCTCCTATAATTCACCCCTCCACTTT. This encodes CASSGRQGGSYNSPLHF.

The chain recombines TRBV29-1 with TRBJ1-1; unclear D gene. The CDR3 consists of 12 residues. V lost 4 bases and J lost 0, with 6 bases in between. Per the germline V gene, CDR1 is SQVTM and CDR2 is ANQGSEA. CDR3 residues: CSVVLMNTEAFF. CDR3 DNA sequence: TGCAGCGTTGTATTAATGAACACTGAAGCTTTCTTT.

The rearrangement links TRBV5-1 to TRBJ1-4, with 10 positions matching TRBD1. This CDR3 is built from 14 residues. Per germline, CDR1 SGHRS and CDR2 YFSETQ. With V trimmed by 2 bases and J by 6 bases, 1 base remained unmatched. As DNA, the CDR3 is TGCGCCAGCAGCTTCGGGACAGGGGATGAAAAACTGTTTTTT. This translates into CASSFGTGDEKLFF.

The chain has TRBV4-3 and TRBJ2-7; 7 bases agree with TRBD1. This CDR3 is 15 amino acids long. Germline lookup yields CDR1 LGHNA and CDR2 YSLEER. V was clipped by 7 bases and J by 2 bases; unmatched bases: 11. The CDR3 spells CASKLSQGDAYEQYF. DNA for the CDR3: TGCGCCAGCAAGCTTAGCCAGGGGGACGCCTACGAGCAGTACTTC.

V gene TRBV27 combines with J gene TRBJ1-2; the match to TRBD1 covers 8 bases. V shed 2 bases, J shed 7 bases, and the junction held 6 bases outside the gene matches. Germline V gene sequence: CDR1 MNHEY, CDR2 SMNVEV (reference sequence). The CDR3 totals 14 residues. The CDR3 region is CASSLGTGPFGYTF. The CDR3 nucleotides read TGTGCCAGCAGTTTAGGGACAGGCCCTTTTGGCTACACCTTC.

V is TRBV19 and J is TRBJ2-7; 10 bases map to TRBD2. Trimming took 2 bases from V and 0 from J; bases not matched to a gene: 1. The CDR3 extends over 15 amino acids. Germline loops: CDR1 LNHDA, CDR2 SQIVND (reference sequence). Here the CDR3 reads CASSIIAGGSYEQYF. CDR3 DNA: TGTGCCAGTAGTATAATAGCGGGAGGCTCCTACGAGCAGTACTTC.

The chain has TRBV5-5 and TRBJ1-3, with D possibly being TRBD1 (5 bases). CDR3 length: 15 residues. Between the trimmed V and J ends, which lost 1 base and 3 bases, there was a span of 11 bases. Germline V gene data show CDR1 as SGHKS and CDR2 as YYEKEE (reference sequence). The CDR3 DNA follows: TGTGCCAGCAGCTTGATTAAGGGACTTGGAAACACCATATATTTT. The encoded protein is CASSLIKGLGNTIYF.

The rearrangement links TRBV5-1 to TRBJ1-1; 7 bases are shared with TRBD1. J lost 4 bases, V lost 0 bases, and 3 bases had no gene match. Germline lookup yields CDR1 SGHRS and CDR2 YFSETQ. The length of the CDR3 is 14 residues. DNA for the CDR3: TGCGCCAGCAGCTTGGCGGGACAGATCACTGAAGCTTTCTTT. This codes for CASSLAGQITEAFF.

V usage is TRBV5-4 and J usage is TRBJ2-3; maybe TRBD2 (6 bases). This CDR3 is 13 amino acids long. The germline V and J ends were trimmed by 3 bases and 9 bases, with 14 bases remaining between them. Germline-derived CDR1 and CDR2 are SGHNT and YYREEE (reference sequence). The CDR3 DNA sequence: TGTGCCAGCAGCTCCGGAGGGCTAGAAACGCAGTATTTT. Its protein is CASSSGGLETQYF.

The rearrangement uses TRBV6-5 and TRBJ2-2; TRBD2 matches 9 bases. Germline V gene lookup returns CDR1 MNHEY and CDR2 SVGAGI. This CDR3 has 16 amino acids. Trimming at V came to 3 bases and at J to 6 bases, leaving 8 bases not matched to a gene. The CDR3 protein is CASSYLIAGVPGELFF. CDR3 in DNA: TGTGCCAGCAGTTATCTTATAGCGGGAGTACCCGGGGAGCTGTTTTTT.

The J gene is TRBJ2-2, the V gene TRBV6-1; D not certain. Germline V gene sequence: CDR1 MNHNS, CDR2 SASEGT. The CDR3 length is 13 residues. Trimming took off 3 bases at V and 4 bases at J, with 6 bases between the two ends. DNA of the CDR3: TGTGCCAGCAGTGAGCTATTCACCGGGGAGCTGTTTTTT. Its protein product is CASSELFTGELFF.

CDR3 protein: CASSQDGRTGINEKLFF. The DNA of the CDR3 is TGCGCCAGCAGCCAAGATGGTCGGACAGGGATTAATGAAAAACTGTTTTTT. The chain carries TRBV4-3 and TRBJ1-4; TRBD1 agrees at 8 bases. This CDR3 comprises 17 residues. J lost 4 bases, V lost 0 bases, and 7 bases had no gene match. CDR1 is LGHNA and CDR2 is YSLEER in the germline V gene.

The V gene is TRBV30, the J gene TRBJ2-1; TRBD2 matches at 13 bases. The germline V gene encodes CDR1 GTSNPN and CDR2 SVGIG (reference sequence). The CDR3 contains 12 residues. V trimming: 8 bases; J trimming: 14 bases; junction bases outside the gene matches: 9. The CDR3 sequence: CAQKRLAGGKFF. The CDR3 DNA reads TGTGCCCAGAAACGACTAGCGGGAGGCAAGTTCTTC.